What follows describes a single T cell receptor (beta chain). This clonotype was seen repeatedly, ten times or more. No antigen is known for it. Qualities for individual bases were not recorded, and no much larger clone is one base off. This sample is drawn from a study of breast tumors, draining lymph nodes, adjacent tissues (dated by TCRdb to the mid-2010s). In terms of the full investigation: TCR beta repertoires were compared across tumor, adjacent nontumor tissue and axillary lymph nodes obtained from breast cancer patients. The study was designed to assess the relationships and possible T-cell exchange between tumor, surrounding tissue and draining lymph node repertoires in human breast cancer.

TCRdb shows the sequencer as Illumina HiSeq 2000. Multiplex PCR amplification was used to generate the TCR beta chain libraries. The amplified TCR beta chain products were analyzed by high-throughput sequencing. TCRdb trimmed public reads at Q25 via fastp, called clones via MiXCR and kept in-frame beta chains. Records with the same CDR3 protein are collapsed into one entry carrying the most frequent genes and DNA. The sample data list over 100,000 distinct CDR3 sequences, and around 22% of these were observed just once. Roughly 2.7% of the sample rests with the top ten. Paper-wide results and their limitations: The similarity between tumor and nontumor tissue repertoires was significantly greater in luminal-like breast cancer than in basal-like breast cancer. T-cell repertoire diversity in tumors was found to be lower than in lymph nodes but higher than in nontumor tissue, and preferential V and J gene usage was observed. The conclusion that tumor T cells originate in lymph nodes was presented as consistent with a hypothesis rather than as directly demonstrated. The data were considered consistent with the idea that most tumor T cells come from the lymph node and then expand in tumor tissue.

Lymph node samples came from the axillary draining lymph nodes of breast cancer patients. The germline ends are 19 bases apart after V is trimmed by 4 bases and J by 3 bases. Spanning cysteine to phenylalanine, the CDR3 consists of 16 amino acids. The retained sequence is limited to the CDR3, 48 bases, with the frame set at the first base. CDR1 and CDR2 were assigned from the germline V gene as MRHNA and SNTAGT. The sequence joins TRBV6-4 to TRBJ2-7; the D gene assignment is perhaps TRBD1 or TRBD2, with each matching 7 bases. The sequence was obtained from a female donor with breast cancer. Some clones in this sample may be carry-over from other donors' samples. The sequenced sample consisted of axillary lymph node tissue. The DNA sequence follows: TGTGCCAGCAGTGTAGAAGCAGGGGGGGCCGTCTACGAGCAGTACTTC. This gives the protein CASSVEAGGAVYEQYF.